Included here is one T cell receptor (beta chain) sequence, with context. This specimen comes from a study of blood T cell repertoires in COVID-19. On the study more broadly: The samples span acute and convalescent COVID-19 from the United States, Italy and Spain. The cDNA or gDNA used as material had been derived from T cells, B-cell-depleted T cells, or PBMCs.

Authors' methods: Amplified reference gene primers provided the basis for estimating nucleated cell counts. Libraries were prepared by immunoSEQ multiplex PCR; TCRdb keeps only in-frame clonotypes and omits some of them. V and J calls and clone size are copied from that table; D and trimming were computed from the DNA. Of some 170,000 clones detected, roughly four fifths appear once; the ten largest clones hold 11%. Germline V CDR1 and CDR2: WSHSY, SAAADI. The CDR3 runs to 13 residues. The V and J ends lost 7 bases and 6 bases respectively, with 13 bases between them. The chain uses TRBV10-2 and TRBJ1-5; no reliable D call. Sequenced sample: peripheral blood. This receptor was obtained from a human donor in a cohort sampled during active COVID-19. DNA for the CDR3: TGCGCCAGCACCGATGGCCCGGGTCAGCCCCAGCATTTT. Protein product: CASTDGPGQPQHF.